The clone carrying this T cell receptor (beta chain) was found once. The entry originates in a study of T cell responses to AZD1222 COVID-19 vaccine. This CDR3 contains 14 residues. CDR1 SGHTA and CDR2 FQGTGA come from the germline V gene. V lost 9 bases to trimming and J lost 9 bases; unmatched junction nucleotides: 12. Assay: immunoSEQ multiplex PCR; the TCRdb copy retains only in-frame clones and omits some. The table lists 150,000 or so clones, 80% to 90% of them singletons. The origin of this receptor is an adult in good health. The chain recombines TRBV7-3 with TRBJ2-1; 9 nucleotides line up with TRBD2. The specimen was peripheral blood, collected on day 0 of AZD1222 vaccination. In DNA form, the CDR3 reads TGTGCCAGTCATAGCGGGAGAGGAGAGAGTGAGCAGTTCTTC. This codes for CASHSGRGESEQFF.